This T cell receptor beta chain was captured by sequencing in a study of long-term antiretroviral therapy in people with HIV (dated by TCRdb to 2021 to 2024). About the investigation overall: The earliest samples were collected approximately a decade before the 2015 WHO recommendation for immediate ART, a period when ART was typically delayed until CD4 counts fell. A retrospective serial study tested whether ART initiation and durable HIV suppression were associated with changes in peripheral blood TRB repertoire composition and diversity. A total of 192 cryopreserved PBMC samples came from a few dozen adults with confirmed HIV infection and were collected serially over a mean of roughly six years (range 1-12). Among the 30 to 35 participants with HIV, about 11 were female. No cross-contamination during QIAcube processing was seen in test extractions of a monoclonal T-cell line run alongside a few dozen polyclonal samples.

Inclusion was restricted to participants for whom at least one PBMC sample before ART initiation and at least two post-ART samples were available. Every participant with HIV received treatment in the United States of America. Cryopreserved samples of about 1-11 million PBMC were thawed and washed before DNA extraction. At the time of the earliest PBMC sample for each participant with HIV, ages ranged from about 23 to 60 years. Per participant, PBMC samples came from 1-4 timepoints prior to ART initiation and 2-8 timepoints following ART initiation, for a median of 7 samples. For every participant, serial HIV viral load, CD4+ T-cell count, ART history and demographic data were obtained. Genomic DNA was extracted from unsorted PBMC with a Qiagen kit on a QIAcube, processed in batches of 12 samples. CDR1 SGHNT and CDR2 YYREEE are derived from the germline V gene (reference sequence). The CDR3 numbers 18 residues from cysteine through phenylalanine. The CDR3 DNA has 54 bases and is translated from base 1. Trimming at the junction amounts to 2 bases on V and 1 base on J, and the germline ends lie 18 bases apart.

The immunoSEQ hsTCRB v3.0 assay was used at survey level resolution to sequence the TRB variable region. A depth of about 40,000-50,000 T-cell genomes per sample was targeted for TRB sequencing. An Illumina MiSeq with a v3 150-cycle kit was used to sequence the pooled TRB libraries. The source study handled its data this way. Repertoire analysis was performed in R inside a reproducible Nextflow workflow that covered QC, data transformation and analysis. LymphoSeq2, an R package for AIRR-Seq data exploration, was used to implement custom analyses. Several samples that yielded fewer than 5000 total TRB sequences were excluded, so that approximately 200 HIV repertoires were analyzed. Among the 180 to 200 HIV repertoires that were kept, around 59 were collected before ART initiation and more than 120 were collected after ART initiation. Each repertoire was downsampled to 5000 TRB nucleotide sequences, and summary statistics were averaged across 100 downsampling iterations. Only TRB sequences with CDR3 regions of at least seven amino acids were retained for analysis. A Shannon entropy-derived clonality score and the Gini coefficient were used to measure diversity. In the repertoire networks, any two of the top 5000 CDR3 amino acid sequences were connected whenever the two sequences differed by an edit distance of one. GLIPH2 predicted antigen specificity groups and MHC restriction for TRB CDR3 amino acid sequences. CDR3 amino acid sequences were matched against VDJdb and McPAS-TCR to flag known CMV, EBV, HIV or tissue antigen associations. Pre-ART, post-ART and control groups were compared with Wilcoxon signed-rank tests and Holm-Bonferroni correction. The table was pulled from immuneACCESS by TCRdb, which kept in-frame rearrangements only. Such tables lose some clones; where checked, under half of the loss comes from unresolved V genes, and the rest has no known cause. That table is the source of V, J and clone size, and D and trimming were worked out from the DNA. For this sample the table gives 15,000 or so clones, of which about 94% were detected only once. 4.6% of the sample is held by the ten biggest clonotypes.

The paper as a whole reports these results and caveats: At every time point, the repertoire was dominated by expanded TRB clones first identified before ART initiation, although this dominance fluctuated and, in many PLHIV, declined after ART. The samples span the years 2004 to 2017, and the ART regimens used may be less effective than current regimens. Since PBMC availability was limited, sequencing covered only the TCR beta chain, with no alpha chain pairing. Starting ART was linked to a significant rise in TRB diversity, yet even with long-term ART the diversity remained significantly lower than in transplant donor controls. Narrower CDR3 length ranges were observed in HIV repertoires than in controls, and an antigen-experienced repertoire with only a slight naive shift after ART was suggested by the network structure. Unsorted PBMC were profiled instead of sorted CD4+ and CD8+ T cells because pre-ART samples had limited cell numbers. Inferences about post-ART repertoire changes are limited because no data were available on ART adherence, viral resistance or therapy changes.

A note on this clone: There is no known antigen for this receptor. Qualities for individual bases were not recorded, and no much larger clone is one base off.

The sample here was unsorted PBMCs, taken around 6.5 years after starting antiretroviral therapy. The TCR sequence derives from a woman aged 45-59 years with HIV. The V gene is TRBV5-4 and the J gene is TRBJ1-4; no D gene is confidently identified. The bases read TGTGCCAGCAGCTTTCGGCTGAGCTTTCTAGTAACTAATGAAAAACTGTTTTTT. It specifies CASSFRLSFLVTNEKLFF.